This TCR beta chain was documented in a study of CD8+CD57+ T cells in acquired aplastic anemia. General study results and limits: Relative to total CD4+ and CD8+ pools, CD8+CD57+ cells had lower diversity in patients. Between the patient and control groups, CD8+ Simpson's diversity did not differ significantly.

Patients chosen for sequencing had shown CD8+CD57+ cell expansion by flow cytometry. Both TCR beta VDJ combination and CDR3 sequence profiling were carried out. Genomic DNA was the template for this profiling. TCRdb reprocessed the reads with MiXCR, giving one entry per CDR3 protein. The sample lists 17,000 or so distinct CDR3 sequences, roughly two fifths occurring once. In its sample, this clonotype was seen many times. Its antigen remains unidentified. Germline V CDR1 and CDR2: SGHVS, FQNEAQ. After removal of 0 bases from V and 4 bases from J, the junction contained 3 bases not matched to a gene. CDR3 length equals 15 residues.

Specimen: CD8+CD57+ T cells sorted from PBMCs. The subset is: bead-enriched CD8+CD57+ effector memory T cells from SAA patients. The chain employs TRBV7-8 and TRBJ1-5; TRBD1 agrees at 7 bases. This clonotype was obtained from a human donor with aplastic anemia. The chain's CDR3 is CASSLAPTGNQPQHF. The DNA for the CDR3 is TGTGCCAGCAGCTTAGCCCCGACAGGGAATCAGCCCCAGCATTTT.